The 10 T cell receptor beta chains below were found in one sample sequenced in a study of metastatic and nonmetastatic thyroid tumors. TCRdb reassembled clones from the PCR reads with MiXCR. This table has some 20,000 clones, 21% appearing once. Until they underwent thyroid surgery, no patient had received any treatment. The sample comprised tumor tissue. These receptors were obtained from a female donor with papillary thyroid cancer or a benign thyroid nodule (not recorded which). Some clones in this sample may be carry-over from other donors' samples.

The chain couples TRBV13 to TRBJ2-1, with TRBD2 as a possible D gene (7 bases). Germline CDR1 is PRHDT and CDR2 is FYEKMQ (reference sequence). Trimming removed 5 bases from V and 4 bases from J, with 24 bases in between. This CDR3 is built from 18 residues. The DNA of the CDR3 is TGTGCCAGCAGCCGAGGCAAAGCGGGACAAATCTTTTACAATGAGCAGTTCTTC. Translation gives CASSRGKAGQIFYNEQFF.

The chain joins TRBV6-4 to TRBJ1-1, with D perhaps TRBD1 (5 bases). This CDR3 has 12 amino acids. Germline V lookup: CDR1 MRHNA, CDR2 SNTAGT. Trimming left V 6 bases short and J 5 bases short, with 10 bases between. CDR3 DNA: TGTGCCAGCAGAGGGACGGAGACTGAAGCTTTCTTT. Protein: CASRGTETEAFF.

The table lists this clone with many counts. This chain joins TRBV28 and TRBJ2-7; 7 positions agree with TRBD1. CDR1 MDHEN and CDR2 SYDVKM come from the germline V gene. This CDR3 is built from 14 residues. The ends lost 2 bases at V and 3 bases at J; junction bases unmatched: 4. CDR3 loop: CASSLGTEIYEQYF. The CDR3 coding sequence is TGTGCCAGCAGTTTAGGGACAGAGATCTACGAGCAGTACTTC.

This clone has just a few counts. The V call is TRBV6-1, the J call TRBJ2-2; D is perhaps TRBD1 or TRBD2 (5 bases each). In germline, CDR1 is MNHNS, CDR2 SASEGT. The CDR3 extends over 14 amino acids. V was shortened by 7 bases and J by 4 bases, with 13 bases between the two germline ends. This chain's CDR3 is CASTRDGGTGELFF. In DNA, the CDR3 is TGTGCCAGCACCCGGGACGGAGGCACCGGGGAGCTGTTTTTT.

This clone rates as medium-sized. The DNA for the CDR3 is TGTGCCACCAGCAGAGAGCGATGGGCTTCTGAAGCTTTCTTT. Translation gives CATSRERWASEAFF. The genes are TRBV15 and TRBJ1-1; D unresolved. This CDR3 has 14 amino acids. Trimming cost V 0 bases and J 6 bases, with 11 bases left between them. The V gene's germline CDR1 is LNHNV and CDR2 YYDKDF (reference sequence).

The J gene is TRBJ2-1, the V gene TRBV9; perhaps TRBD2 as D (6 bases). V lost 4 bases, J lost 7 bases, and 18 bases lay in between. The CDR3 extends over 15 amino acids. From germline, CDR1 is SGDLS and CDR2 YYNGEE. Here the CDR3 reads CASSQTSGRSNEQFF. The CDR3, as DNA: TGTGCCAGCAGCCAAACTAGTGGGAGGTCGAATGAGCAGTTCTTC.

This clone was found many times. The V and J genes are TRBV13 and TRBJ2-2; TRBD2 matches at 14 bases. V lost 0 bases to trimming and J lost 7 bases; unmatched junction nucleotides: 10. The CDR3 covers 19 residues. Germline lookup yields CDR1 PRHDT and CDR2 FYEKMQ (reference sequence). This chain's CDR3 is CASSLGPGLAGVMSGELFF. CDR3 nucleotide sequence: TGTGCCAGCAGCTTAGGCCCGGGACTAGCGGGAGTAATGAGCGGGGAGCTGTTTTTT.

The V and J genes are TRBV5-1 and TRBJ2-5; D possibly uses TRBD1 or TRBD2 (6 bases each). V lost 6 bases and J 5 bases, leaving 14 bases between the germline ends. The CDR3 is made up of 13 amino acids. The germline V gene has CDR1 SGHRS and CDR2 YFSETQ. Here the CDR3 DNA reads TGCGCCAGCATGGTTCAGGGGAGGGAGACCCAGTACTTC. The encoded protein is CASMVQGRETQYF.

This clone showed up many times. The chain uses TRBV29-1 and TRBJ2-7, with D possibly matching TRBD2 (6 bases). V was clipped by 7 bases and J by 2 bases, with 18 bases between them. This CDR3 is 14 amino acids long. Germline loops: CDR1 SQVTM, CDR2 ANQGSEA. The CDR3 loop reads CSALSEEGTYEQYF. In DNA form, the CDR3 reads TGCAGCGCCCTGTCGGAGGAGGGAACCTACGAGCAGTACTTC.

There are many counts of this clone. The chain couples TRBV2 to TRBJ2-5; D possibly uses TRBD1 or TRBD2 (6 bases each). The length of the CDR3 is 12 residues. V lost 4 bases, J lost 6 bases, and 9 bases lay in between. Germline CDR1 is SNHLY and CDR2 is FYNNEI. The CDR3 DNA reads TGTGCCAGCAGTGGGGGGGCTCAGACCCAGTACTTC. Protein sequence: CASSGGAQTQYF.